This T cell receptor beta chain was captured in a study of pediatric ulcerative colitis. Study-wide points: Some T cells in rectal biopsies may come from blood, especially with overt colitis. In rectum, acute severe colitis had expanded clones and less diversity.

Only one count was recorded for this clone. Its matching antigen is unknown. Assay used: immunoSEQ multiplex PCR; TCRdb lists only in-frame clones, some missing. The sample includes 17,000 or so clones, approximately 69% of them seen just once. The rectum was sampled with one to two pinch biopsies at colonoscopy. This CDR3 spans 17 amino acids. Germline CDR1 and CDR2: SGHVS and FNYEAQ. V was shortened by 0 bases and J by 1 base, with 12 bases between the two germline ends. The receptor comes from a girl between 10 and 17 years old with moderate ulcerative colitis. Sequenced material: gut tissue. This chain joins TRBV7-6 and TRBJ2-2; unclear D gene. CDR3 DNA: TGTGCCAGCAGCTTAGCCCTGGCAGAACAGAACACCGGGGAGCTGTTTTTT. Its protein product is CASSLALAEQNTGELFF.